A few counts support the clone carrying this TCR beta chain. Its antigen remains unknown. This specimen belongs to a study of T-cell memory formation after mild COVID-19. TCRdb re-called the 5' RACE reads through MiXCR, storing one row per CDR3 protein. The sample lists approximately 150,000 distinct CDR3 sequences, about 19% occurring once. Study-level results: That cross-reactive memory joined was suggested by some responding clones appearing in pre-infection memory.

The germline V gene encodes CDR1 MNHEY and CDR2 SVGEGT. CDR3 size: 11 residues. V was trimmed by 5 bases and J by 9 bases, leaving 8 bases between them. The clonotype comes from an adult woman who had mild COVID-19 (a few samples of this study predate the infection). Cell type and time point are not known. Input material: PBMCs or a T cell subset sorted from them (not recorded which). J is TRBJ2-1 and V is TRBV6-2 or TRBV6-3; D is uncertain. The CDR3 spells CASSLYLEQFF. The CDR3 DNA reads as TGTGCCAGCAGTCTCTATCTTGAGCAGTTCTTC.